This T cell receptor beta chain was captured by sequencing in a study of OX40 agonist ivuxolimab in advanced cancers. Across the whole study: Each dose-escalation patient presented with hepatocellular carcinoma, melanoma, renal cell or head and neck cancer. Three patients, one with hepatocellular carcinoma and two with cutaneous melanoma, responded partially.

Sequencing was performed with immunoSEQ multiplex PCR; in TCRdb, only in-frame clones are kept and a portion is missing. The profile shows some 60,000 clones, roughly 92% of them singletons. This CDR3 region has 14 residues. The germline V gene encodes CDR1 SNHLY and CDR2 FYNNEI. J lost 4 bases, V lost 6 bases, and 7 bases had no gene match. V gene TRBV2 combines with J gene TRBJ1-2; 8 nucleotides match TRBD1. The sequences come from CD4+ or CD8+ T cells sorted from blood, collected in a trial of the OX40 agonist ivuxolimab. The sequence derives from an adult with an advanced solid tumor such as melanoma, head and neck, liver or kidney cancer. The CDR3 region has the DNA TGTGCCAGCAGCCAGACAGGGGATGGCTATGGCTACACCTTC. Translated: CASSQTGDGYGYTF.